The 24 T cell receptor beta chains below come from one sample, sequenced in a study of T cell responses to AZD1222 COVID-19 vaccine. Produced via immunoSEQ multiplex PCR; TCRdb's table is partial and in-frame only. The sample lists 100,000 to 150,000 clones, about 89% occurring once. Sample: peripheral blood, taken on day 0 of AZD1222 vaccination. Every receptor here comes from an adult in good health.

This chain connects TRBV19 to TRBJ1-1; D ambiguous. Trimming took off 3 bases at V and 1 base at J, with 6 bases between the two ends. In germline, CDR1 is LNHDA, CDR2 SQIVND (reference sequence). The CDR3 contains 13 residues. The CDR3 loop reads CASSISANTEAFF. The CDR3, as DNA: TGTGCCAGTAGTATCTCGGCGAACACTGAAGCTTTCTTT.

This clone was seen more than once but under ten times. The chain couples TRBV20-1 to TRBJ2-3; D gene uncertain. The CDR3 totals 12 residues. CDR1 and CDR2 (germline): DFQATT, SNEGSKA (reference sequence). Trimming pared 3 bases from V and 0 bases from J, leaving 4 bases between. CDR3 sequence reads: CSASASTDTQYF. In nucleotides, the CDR3 is TGCAGTGCTAGTGCCAGCACAGATACGCAGTATTTT.

This chain joins TRBV15 and TRBJ1-2; 8 nucleotides line up with TRBD1. With V trimmed by 4 bases and J by 8 bases, 9 bases remained unmatched. Germline V gene lookup returns CDR1 LNHNV and CDR2 YYDKDF (reference sequence). This CDR3 spans 14 amino acids. The CDR3 DNA sequence: TGTGCCACCAGCAACCCGGACAGGGTGAGGGGCTACACCTTC. Amino acids: CATSNPDRVRGYTF.

This chain links TRBV29-1 with TRBJ1-1; perhaps TRBD1 as D (5 bases). This CDR3 contains 13 residues. The V end was cut by 6 bases, the J end by 1 base, with 12 bases between. CDR1 and CDR2 (germline): SQVTM, ANQGSEA. The CDR3 spells CSVHRSPNTEAFF. DNA for the CDR3: TGCAGCGTCCACAGGAGTCCGAACACTGAAGCTTTCTTT.

This clone came up once. This rearrangement joins TRBV5-1 to TRBJ2-7; TRBD1 or TRBD2 may be the D gene (5 bases each). Germline V gene data show CDR1 as SGHRS and CDR2 as YFSETQ. V lost 3 bases and J 1 base, leaving 8 bases between the germline ends. The CDR3 has 13 residues. CDR3 sequence (DNA): TGCGCCAGCAGCTCCGGGGCTTCCTACGAGCAGTACTTC. Its protein product is CASSSGASYEQYF.

CDR3 loop: CASRRGTEDQPQHF. The CDR3, as DNA: TGTGCCAGCAGGCGGGGGACCGAAGATCAGCCCCAGCATTTT. This chain uses TRBV27 with TRBJ1-5, with D perhaps matching TRBD1 (5 bases). Trimming shortened V by 6 bases and J by 5 bases, and 14 bases separated the two germline ends. CDR1 is MNHEY, CDR2 SMNVEV, per germline (reference sequence). This CDR3 contains 14 residues.

V gene TRBV3-1 (or the pseudogene TRBV3-2) combines with J gene TRBJ2-7; maybe TRBD1 (6 bases). V lost 4 bases, J lost 3 bases, and 19 bases lay in between. CDR1 and CDR2 (germline): LGHDT, YNNKEL (reference sequence). This CDR3 has 16 amino acids. DNA for the CDR3: TGTGCCAGCAGCCGAAGCCCACAGGGATGCAGCTACGAGCAGTACTTC. Encoded protein: CASSRSPQGCSYEQYF.

This clone was counted a single time. The CDR3 region has the DNA TGTGCCAGCAGTTACTCCGGAGAGGGACGTCTGGCTTTCTTT. Encoded protein: CASSYSGEGRLAFF. The chain links TRBV6-5 to TRBJ1-1; TRBD1 might be the D (5 bases). Trimming pared 0 bases from V and 11 bases from J, leaving 16 bases between. The length of the CDR3 is 14 residues. Germline V gene data show CDR1 as MNHEY and CDR2 as SVGAGI.

The chain uses TRBV7-8 and TRBJ2-1, with 9 bases matching TRBD2. The CDR3 totals 15 residues. Germline CDR1 and CDR2: SGHVS and FQNEAQ. With V trimmed by 1 base and J by 9 bases, 7 bases remained unmatched. The DNA for the CDR3 is TGTGCCAGCAGCTTAGGTAGAGGACTAGCGTTTGAGCAGTTCTTC. It yields the protein CASSLGRGLAFEQFF.

The chain has TRBV2 and TRBJ2-2, with 12 nucleotides matching TRBD2. V gave up 8 bases and J gave up 5 bases; unmatched junction bases: 6. CDR1 is SNHLY, CDR2 FYNNEI, per germline. CDR3 length equals 15 residues. The CDR3 nucleotides are TGTGCCAGCGCTAGCGGGGGGGCGGTTACCGGGGAGCTGTTTTTT. Protein: CASASGGAVTGELFF. The full variable domain, its missing parts supplied by reference TRBV2 and TRBJ2-2, is EPEVTQTPSHQVTQMGQEVILRCVPISNHLYFYWYRQILGQKVEFLVSFYNNEISEKSEIFDDQFSVERPDGSNFTLKIRSTKLEDSAMYFCASASGGAVTGELFFGEGSRLTVL.

This clone occurred once. The chain uses TRBV7-8 and TRBJ1-6, with TRBD1 identical over 7 bases. The junction had 4 bases not matched to a gene; V was cut back by 1 base and J by 7 bases. Germline values: CDR1 SGHVS, CDR2 FQNEAQ. The CDR3 is 15 residues long. This CDR3 reads CASSLVLQGNSPLHF. CDR3 bases: TGTGCCAGCAGCTTAGTGTTACAGGGGAATTCACCCCTCCACTTT.

This chain connects TRBV6-4 to TRBJ1-1, with a possible D match to TRBD1 (6 bases). This CDR3 spans 16 amino acids. Germline V gives CDR1 MRHNA, CDR2 SNTAGT. Trimming pared 3 bases from V and 0 bases from J, leaving 14 bases between. This chain's CDR3 is CASSETPGQMNTEAFF. The CDR3, as DNA: TGTGCCAGCAGTGAGACCCCCGGACAGATGAACACTGAAGCTTTCTTT.

This chain joins TRBV19 and TRBJ1-2; weak D call: TRBD1 (5 bases). V lost 6 bases to trimming and J lost 5 bases, with 16 bases between them. Germline assignment: CDR1 LNHDA and CDR2 SQIVND (reference sequence). This CDR3 is 14 amino acids long. The chain's CDR3 is CASSYPGTAYGYTF. The CDR3 bases are TGTGCCAGTAGCTACCCCGGGACGGCATATGGCTACACCTTC.

The chain joins TRBV9 to TRBJ2-1; no firm D call. Germline V gene lookup returns CDR1 SGDLS and CDR2 YYNGEE. The CDR3 has 13 residues. Between the trimmed V and J ends, which lost 0 bases and 4 bases, there was a span of 5 bases. In DNA, the CDR3 is TGTGCCAGCAGCGTAGACTTGTACAATGAGCAGTTCTTC. It encodes CASSVDLYNEQFF.

The chain has TRBV2 and TRBJ2-2; TRBD1 aligns across 9 bases. The germline V gene has CDR1 SNHLY and CDR2 FYNNEI. Germline trimming cut 8 bases from V and 0 bases from J; bases unmatched to any gene: 4. The CDR3 is made up of 15 amino acids. The CDR3 is CASHRQGANTGELFF. CDR3 nucleotides: TGTGCCAGCCATCGACAGGGGGCGAACACCGGGGAGCTGTTTTTT.

The chain employs TRBV7-2 and TRBJ2-1; the D gene is possibly TRBD2 (6 bases). The V end lost 7 bases, the J end lost 3 bases, and 22 bases lay between the germline ends. This CDR3 contains 17 residues. Per germline, CDR1 SGHTA and CDR2 FQGNSA. CDR3 protein: CASTDRRGSQIYNEQFF. CDR3 nucleotide sequence: TGTGCCAGCACAGATCGGCGGGGTTCACAGATCTACAATGAGCAGTTCTTC.

This chain uses TRBV4-3 with TRBJ1-2; 7 positions agree with TRBD1. CDR1 and CDR2 from the germline V gene are LGHNA and YSLEER. Germline trimming cut 3 bases from V and 0 bases from J; bases unmatched to any gene: 7. The CDR3 has 16 amino acids. Written as DNA, the CDR3 is TGCGCCAGCAGCCAGGGACAGTATTTTACTAACTATGGCTACACCTTC. It specifies CASSQGQYFTNYGYTF.

The chain carries TRBV6-2 or TRBV6-3 and TRBJ1-6; maybe TRBD1 (5 bases). V was trimmed by 5 bases and J by 3 bases, leaving 14 bases between them. The V gene's germline CDR1 is MNHEY and CDR2 SVGEGT. The CDR3 sequence is 16 residues long. CDR3 DNA: TGTGCCAGCAGTCTCCCGGTCGGGGGCTATAATTCACCCCTCCACTTT. It translates to CASSLPVGGYNSPLHF.

The rearrangement links TRBV5-1 to TRBJ1-1, with 9 bases matching TRBD1. CDR1 and CDR2 (germline): SGHRS, YFSETQ. This CDR3 spans 16 amino acids. V lost 3 bases, J lost 0 bases, and 6 bases stayed unmatched. As DNA, the CDR3 is TGCGCCAGCAGCTCCGGGACAGGGCGATTGAACACTGAAGCTTTCTTT. This encodes CASSSGTGRLNTEAFF.

The chain joins TRBV9 to TRBJ2-1; 10 positions match TRBD2. CDR3 length equals 15 residues. Germline values: CDR1 SGDLS, CDR2 YYNGEE. Germline trimming cut 4 bases from V and 7 bases from J; bases unmatched to any gene: 8. The CDR3 DNA sequence: TGTGCCAGCAGCCTAAGCGGGGGGGCCACGAATGAGCAGTTCTTC. The encoded protein is CASSLSGGATNEQFF.

The chain is built from TRBV3-1 (or the pseudogene TRBV3-2) and TRBJ2-4; TRBD2 matches 8 bases. The CDR3 consists of 15 residues. The germline gives CDR1 LGHDT, CDR2 YNNKEL (reference sequence). V was clipped by 4 bases and J by 2 bases; unmatched bases: 4. CDR3 in amino acids: CASSLGGETKNIQYF. DNA of the CDR3: TGTGCCAGCAGCCTCGGGGGGGAAACCAAAAACATTCAGTACTTC.

The chain couples TRBV6-2 or TRBV6-3 to TRBJ1-3; D uncertain. Germline V CDR1 and CDR2: MNHEY, SVGEGT. The CDR3 has 14 amino acids. The V and J ends lost 6 bases and 7 bases respectively, with 16 bases between them. CDR3 residues: CASSQTARGNTIYF. CDR3 sequence (DNA): TGTGCCAGCAGCCAAACGGCCCGCGGCAACACCATATATTTT.

This clone was found a few times. The CDR3 loop reads CASIGTIAYEQYF. The CDR3 bases are TGTGCCAGCATAGGGACGATCGCCTACGAGCAGTACTTC. The genes are TRBV2 and TRBJ2-7; D may correspond to TRBD1 or TRBD2 (5 bases each). The germline V and J ends were trimmed by 7 bases and 2 bases, with 12 bases remaining between them. Germline V lookup: CDR1 SNHLY, CDR2 FYNNEI. The CDR3 has 13 amino acids.

The chain links TRBV7-3 to TRBJ2-1, with D possibly being TRBD2 (5 bases). The germline V and J ends were trimmed by 5 bases and 2 bases, with 16 bases remaining between them. Per the germline V gene, CDR1 is SGHTA and CDR2 is FQGTGA. This CDR3 has 16 amino acids. The chain's CDR3 is CASSQDSRSTYNEQFF. CDR3 nucleotides: TGTGCCAGCAGCCAGGACTCCCGGTCCACCTACAATGAGCAGTTCTTC.